The clone carrying this T cell receptor beta chain was picked up many times. This entry comes from a study of T cells in Graves' hyperthyroidism and ophthalmopathy. Background on the study: Peripheral blood was acquired at first diagnosis, ahead of any therapy whatsoever.

Researchers amplified the TCR beta CDR3 regions from RNA transcripts. An initial round of RT-PCR targeting the TCR CDR3 relied on the HTBI primer set. MiXCR, applied by TCRdb to the multiplex PCR reads, yields one record per CDR3 protein. The sample has around 540,000 distinct CDR3 sequences, 15% to 20% seen once. Sequencing input: blood. This sequence originates from a woman under 40 with Graves' ophthalmopathy.

In DNA, the CDR3 is TGTGCCATCAGTCGGACCATTGGGACGCAGTATTTT. Amino acid sequence: CAISRTIGTQYF. The chain combines TRBV10-3 with TRBJ2-3; D is unclear. Trimming left V 5 bases short and J 9 bases short, with 12 bases between. The CDR3 length is 12 residues. Germline V gives CDR1 ENHRY, CDR2 SYGVKD.